The present T cell receptor beta chain was sequenced within a study of CD4+ T cells in melanoma. Study-level findings and limits: In melanoma, neoantigen-specific CD4+ T cells reportedly differed in differentiation state. CD8+ T cell, macrophage and B cell function reportedly correlated with neoantigen-specific CD4+ T cells.

Comments on this clone: What it binds is unknown.

The protocol was immunoSEQ multiplex PCR, while the TCRdb copy is restricted to in-frame clones and leaves out a portion. This sample has fewer than 20,000 clones; about 72% occur once, and the top ten carry approximately 12%. The V gene's germline CDR1 is SNHLY and CDR2 FYNNEI. This CDR3 comprises 13 residues. V lost 6 bases, J lost 6 bases, and 12 bases lay in between. This TCR derives from a human donor with melanoma. Specimen: cells from a culture (not recorded whether cultured in vitro). V usage is TRBV2 and J usage is TRBJ2-1; D possibly corresponds to TRBD2 (6 bases). In DNA, the CDR3 is TGTGCCAGCAGAAGTACGGGGGTCAATGAGCAGTTCTTC. It specifies CASRSTGVNEQFF.